This record concerns one TCR beta chain sequence. This specimen comes from a study of shared clonotypes between healthy human individuals. Method: immunoSEQ multiplex PCR; TCRdb's copy keeps in-frame clones and lacks some. Among millions of clones, 85% to 95% were seen once, and the ten largest hold under 0.15%. This CDR3 is 14 amino acids long. Germline V gives CDR1 SGHRS, CDR2 YFSETQ. V lost 4 bases to trimming and J lost 0 bases, with 10 bases between them. The chain uses TRBV5-1 and TRBJ1-2; unclear D gene. The clonotype comes from a man between 18 and 29 years old in good health. The sample taken for sequencing was naive CD4+ T cells sorted from blood. Subset meaning: CD45RA+ positively selected. The CDR3 DNA is TGCGCCAGCAGCCGAGACACAGCTAACTATGGCTACACCTTC. Residues: CASSRDTANYGYTF.